This T cell receptor (beta chain) emerged from a study of blood T cells in healthy people across ages. Study context: About one barcoded TCR beta cDNA was captured per two T cells. Whole-study findings and limits: The study lacked donor CMV status, which possibly confounded expanded clonotype changes.

With respect to this clonotype: Antigen: not known. The junction departs from the called germline gene at one end, perhaps through a read error.

PCR was performed a second time for about 7 to 12 cycles using a sample-barcoded 5' primer and a J-beta primer mix. Researchers report that each sample yielded at least 2.5 million CDR3-containing paired-end reads. Using its own MiXCR run on the 5' RACE reads, TCRdb lists one record per CDR3 protein. The table records 1.5 million to 2 million distinct CDR3 sequences, roughly two fifths of them present only once. Specimen: blood. This TCR derives from a human donor in good health.

The CDR3 reads CASSVTRGDGNEQFF. CDR3 in DNA: TGCGCCAGCAGCGTAACAAGGGGGGATGGCAATGAGCAGTTCTTC. The rearrangement links TRBV9 to TRBJ2-1; D possibly matches TRBD1 or TRBD2 (6 bases each). Germline V gene lookup returns CDR1 SGDLS and CDR2 YYNGEE. The CDR3 extends over 15 amino acids.